This T cell receptor beta chain was identified during a study of beta chain features in type 1 diabetes. In its sample, this clone was seen a few times. Its antigen is not known. Expressed TCRB transcripts were sequenced because the isolated RNA had all been reverse transcribed beforehand. TCRdb's table, derived via immunoSEQ multiplex PCR, lists solely in-frame clones and lacks some. The data show some 410,000 clones, approximately 10% seen once. The study, taken as a whole, reports: VDJ junctions from type 1 diabetes patients carried fewer insertions and larger deletions. Sampled from patients, naive, central memory and Treg TCRB repertoires appeared more similar than those sampled from healthy donors. Unsettled here was the matter of whether HLA type influences TCRB rearrangement. Shorter TCRB CDR3s, moderately but significantly so, marked every one of the four CD4+ subsets in Type 1 diabetes patients.

Germline-derived CDR1 and CDR2 are MNHEY and SMNVEV (reference sequence). Trimming shortened V by 5 bases and J by 5 bases, and 12 bases separated the two germline ends. The CDR3 has 13 residues. The sample comprised naive CD4+ T cells from blood. This clonotype was obtained from a woman younger than 30 in good health. The chain links TRBV27 to TRBJ2-5; possible D gene TRBD2, 5 bases. The CDR3 nucleotides read TGTGCCAGCAGTCACCCTGGCGGGGAGACCCAGTACTTC. Amino acid sequence: CASSHPGGETQYF.